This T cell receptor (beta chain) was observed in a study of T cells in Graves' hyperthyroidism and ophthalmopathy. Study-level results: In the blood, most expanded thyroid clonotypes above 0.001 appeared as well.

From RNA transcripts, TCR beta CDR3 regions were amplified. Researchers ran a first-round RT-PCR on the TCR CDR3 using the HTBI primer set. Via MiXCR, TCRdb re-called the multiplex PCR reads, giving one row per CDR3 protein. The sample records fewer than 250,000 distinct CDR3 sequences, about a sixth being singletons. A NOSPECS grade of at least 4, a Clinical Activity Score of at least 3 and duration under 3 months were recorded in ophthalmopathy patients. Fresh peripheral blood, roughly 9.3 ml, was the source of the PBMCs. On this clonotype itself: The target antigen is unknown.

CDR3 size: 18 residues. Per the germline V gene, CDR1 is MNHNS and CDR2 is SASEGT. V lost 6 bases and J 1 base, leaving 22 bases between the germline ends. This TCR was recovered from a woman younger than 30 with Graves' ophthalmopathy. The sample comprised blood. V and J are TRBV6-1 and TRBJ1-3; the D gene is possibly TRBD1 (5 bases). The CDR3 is CASRAGGGGSFSGNTIYF. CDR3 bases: TGTGCCAGCAGAGCCGGGGGGGGGGGGTCCTTTTCTGGAAACACCATATATTTT.